The 32 T cell receptor beta chains listed next were all sequenced from one sample in a study of T-cell reconstitution after alpha-beta-depleted transplantation in children. Preparing the TCRbeta library involved the use of unique molecular identifiers. MiXCR, run by TCRdb on the PCR reads, gives a single entry per CDR3 protein. The repertoire holds around 200,000 distinct CDR3 sequences, with about 6.4% as singletons. The sample was PBMCs from the stem cell graft donor, taken from the stem cell graft. The receptors shown here come from a human donor who donated a stem cell graft to a child with Wiskott-Aldrich syndrome.

Ten or more counts support this clonotype. The chain links TRBV6-2 or TRBV6-3 to TRBJ1-1, with D perhaps TRBD1 (5 bases). The CDR3 totals 13 residues. Trimming took off 7 bases at V and 4 bases at J, with 13 bases between the two ends. CDR1 MNHEY and CDR2 SVGEGT come from the germline V gene. The CDR3 here is CASNEGLGTEAFF. CDR3 DNA sequence: TGTGCCAGCAATGAGGGGCTGGGCACTGAAGCTTTCTTT.

Many counts were recorded for this clonotype. This chain links TRBV20-1 with TRBJ2-7, with 8 nucleotides matching TRBD1. Germline V lookup: CDR1 DFQATT, CDR2 SNEGSKA (reference sequence). This CDR3 spans 13 amino acids. After removal of 5 bases from V and 6 bases from J, the junction contained 9 bases not matched to a gene. CDR3 in amino acids: CSAPPGQVVEQYF. CDR3 DNA: TGCAGTGCTCCTCCGGGACAGGTAGTCGAGCAGTACTTC.

At least ten counts were recorded for this clonotype. The rearrangement links TRBV5-1 to TRBJ1-5; D possibly corresponds to TRBD1 (5 bases). The germline CDR1 and CDR2 sequences are SGHRS and YFSETQ. This CDR3 comprises 15 residues. V was clipped by 4 bases and J by 4 bases, with 15 bases between them. CDR3 DNA: TGCGCCAGCAGCCCCTTTGGGGGAATTAATCAGCCCCAGCATTTT. Protein: CASSPFGGINQPQHF.

The V gene is TRBV7-2, the J gene TRBJ1-4; D possibly corresponds to TRBD1 (6 bases). There are 14 residues in the CDR3. V dropped 1 base and J dropped 4 bases, with 7 bases sitting between them. Germline CDR1 and CDR2: SGHTA and FQGNSA. The CDR3 DNA reads as TGTGCCAGCAGCTTAGGGACAGTTAATGAAAAACTGTTTTTT. As protein: CASSLGTVNEKLFF.

This clonotype was counted ten times or more. The V call is TRBV12-3 or TRBV12-4, the J call TRBJ2-3, with a weak D call TRBD2 (6 bases). The CDR3 consists of 15 residues. Deletions cut 6 bases from V and 0 bases from J, with 13 bases between. The CDR3 DNA follows: TGTGCCAGCAGCCCGCGCGGAGGGAGCACAGATACGCAGTATTTT. Translation: CASSPRGGSTDTQYF.

This clonotype was detected many times. The chain uses TRBV29-1 and TRBJ2-3, with unresolved D. V was shortened by 3 bases and J by 5 bases, with 18 bases between the two germline ends. Germline V gives CDR1 SQVTM, CDR2 ANQGSEA. The CDR3 spans 15 residues. The CDR3 region is CSVEIPSPPRDTQYF. CDR3 sequence (DNA): TGCAGCGTTGAGATCCCCAGCCCCCCAAGAGATACGCAGTATTTT.

This clonotype came up many times. The chain has TRBV20-1 and TRBJ1-4; no reliable D call. Germline V lookup: CDR1 DFQATT, CDR2 SNEGSKA (reference sequence). Deletions cut 3 bases from V and 1 base from J, with 6 bases between. The CDR3 consists of 13 residues. The CDR3 region has the DNA TGCAGTGCTAGGGAAGGAACTAATGAAAAACTGTTTTTT. Protein product: CSAREGTNEKLFF.

The J gene is TRBJ2-1, the V gene TRBV7-2; D is unclear. V lost 5 bases to trimming and J lost 7 bases, with 12 bases between them. The length of the CDR3 is 13 residues. CDR1 and CDR2 from the germline V gene are SGHTA and FQGNSA. The CDR3 loop is CASSQRSLNEQFF. CDR3 nucleotides: TGTGCCAGCAGCCAAAGAAGCCTTAATGAGCAGTTCTTC.

Many counts were recorded for this clonotype. The chain has TRBV20-1 and TRBJ1-1, with D unclear. Deletions cut 1 base from V and 2 bases from J, with 5 bases between. Germline CDR1 reads DFQATT; CDR2 reads SNEGSKA (reference sequence). This CDR3 region has 12 residues. The CDR3 is CSARAFNTEAFF. CDR3 nucleotide sequence: TGCAGTGCTAGAGCTTTTAACACTGAAGCTTTCTTT.

This clonotype was seen at least ten times. The chain has TRBV29-1 and TRBJ2-1; TRBD1 matches at 7 bases. V lost 3 bases to trimming and J lost 5 bases; unmatched junction nucleotides: 19. The CDR3 covers 18 residues. The germline gives CDR1 SQVTM, CDR2 ANQGSEA. CDR3 loop: CSVEGKQGLRLPDNEQFF. In nucleotides, the CDR3 is TGCAGCGTTGAGGGGAAACAGGGGTTGAGACTACCCGACAATGAGCAGTTCTTC.

This clonotype was found many times. The chain carries TRBV5-1 and TRBJ2-1; D is possibly TRBD2 (7 bases). Trimming removed 5 bases at V and 0 bases at J, with 12 bases between. Germline CDR1 reads SGHRS; CDR2 reads YFSETQ. This CDR3 is built from 15 residues. This CDR3 is CASSLADSSYNEQFF. Written as DNA, the CDR3 is TGCGCCAGCAGTCTAGCGGACAGCTCCTACAATGAGCAGTTCTTC.

This clonotype has just a few counts. CDR3 nucleotide sequence: TGTGCCAGCTCACGGGGGGATCCTGAAGCTTTCTTT. Protein sequence: CASSRGDPEAFF. The J gene is TRBJ1-1, the V gene TRBV18; D may be TRBD1 (5 bases). Germline assignment: CDR1 KGHSH and CDR2 LQKENI. Between the trimmed V and J ends, which lost 4 bases and 6 bases, there was a span of 9 bases. CDR3 length: 12 residues.

There are many counts of this clonotype. J is TRBJ1-5 and V is TRBV12-3 or TRBV12-4; D gene ambiguous. Trimming removed 6 bases from V and 5 bases from J, with 11 bases in between. The CDR3 contains 13 residues. The CDR3 spells CASSRNKDQPQHF. The DNA of the CDR3 is TGTGCCAGCAGCCGAAACAAGGATCAGCCCCAGCATTTT.

This clonotype has just a few counts. This rearrangement joins TRBV27 to TRBJ2-7, with D hard to call. V was clipped by 8 bases and J by 6 bases, with 20 bases between them. This CDR3 is built from 14 residues. The V gene's germline CDR1 is MNHEY and CDR2 SMNVEV (reference sequence). As DNA, the CDR3 is TGTGCCAGCTCTTCAGTTGGTAAATGGGGCGAGCAGTACTTC. This codes for CASSSVGKWGEQYF.

This clonotype has at least ten counts. This chain joins TRBV10-3 and TRBJ2-2; no definite D call. The V gene's germline CDR1 is ENHRY and CDR2 SYGVKD. The CDR3 consists of 12 residues. V was pared by 7 bases and J by 4 bases, with 7 bases between. Here the CDR3 DNA reads TGTGCCATCATCAGAGGCACCGGGGAGCTGTTTTTT. This translates into CAIIRGTGELFF.

This clonotype has a count of ten or more. The chain has TRBV20-1 and TRBJ1-4; D remains unclear. The CDR3 consists of 17 residues. Trimming left V 0 bases short and J 7 bases short, with 21 bases between. The germline V gene has CDR1 DFQATT and CDR2 SNEGSKA (reference sequence). The CDR3 DNA sequence: TGCAGTGCTAGAGAGCCCGGCATGAGGGTTAAATCTGAAAAACTGTTTTTT. Translated: CSAREPGMRVKSEKLFF.

The sample holds many counts of this clonotype. The V and J genes are TRBV20-1 and TRBJ2-7; D may correspond to TRBD1 or TRBD2 (5 bases each). CDR3 size: 13 residues. Trimming left V 2 bases short and J 5 bases short, with 13 bases between. Germline V lookup: CDR1 DFQATT, CDR2 SNEGSKA (reference sequence). Here the CDR3 reads CSARQSVGDEQYF. For the CDR3, the DNA is TGCAGTGCTAGACAATCGGTGGGGGACGAGCAGTACTTC.

In its sample, this clonotype was seen many times. The genes are TRBV10-3 and TRBJ2-7; 9 nucleotides agree with TRBD1. CDR3 length: 14 residues. Per germline, CDR1 ENHRY and CDR2 SYGVKD. V gave up 4 bases and J gave up 5 bases; unmatched junction bases: 6. CDR3 protein: CAISGGQGVNEQYF. DNA for the CDR3: TGTGCCATCAGTGGGGGACAGGGTGTCAACGAGCAGTACTTC.

This clonotype was counted many times. This chain links TRBV6-1 with TRBJ1-1; D is undetermined. Germline V gene data show CDR1 as MNHNS and CDR2 as SASEGT. The V end was cut by 2 bases, the J end by 11 bases, with 15 bases between. The CDR3 length is 13 residues. DNA of the CDR3: TGTGCCAGCAGTGAACCGCCCGAACGGGGTGCTTTCTTT. Its translation is CASSEPPERGAFF.

The table lists this clonotype with many counts. The chain has TRBV29-1 and TRBJ2-1; D perhaps matches TRBD2 (6 bases). Germline values: CDR1 SQVTM, CDR2 ANQGSEA. The V gene lost 7 bases and the J gene lost 6 bases, with 19 bases spanning the gap. This CDR3 is built from 14 residues. The CDR3 spells CSAPSAARVNEQFF. The CDR3 DNA follows: TGCAGCGCCCCTAGCGCCGCAAGGGTCAATGAGCAGTTCTTC.

The chain recombines TRBV6-5 with TRBJ1-2, with D possibly TRBD1 on 6 matching bases. CDR1 and CDR2 (germline): MNHEY, SVGAGI. V gave up 4 bases and J gave up 8 bases, with 20 bases separating them. The CDR3 runs to 15 residues. The CDR3 sequence: CASSFAGQREGGYTF. CDR3 DNA sequence: TGTGCCAGCAGTTTCGCGGGACAACGAGAGGGAGGCTACACCTTC.

This clonotype was detected ten times or more. The chain links TRBV12-3 or TRBV12-4 to TRBJ1-6; D possibly corresponds to TRBD1 (6 bases). V was cut by 10 bases and J by 6 bases, with 16 bases left in between. CDR3 length equals 14 residues. The CDR3 sequence: CATRLQGTNSPLHF. The DNA for the CDR3 is TGTGCCACCAGACTCCAGGGGACTAATTCACCCCTCCACTTT.

In this sample, this clonotype turned up many times. The chain recombines TRBV20-1 with TRBJ1-4; 7 bases fit TRBD1. The V and J ends lost 0 bases and 2 bases, in that order; junction bases with no gene match: 6. Germline V CDR1 and CDR2: DFQATT, SNEGSKA (reference sequence). The CDR3 sequence is 16 residues long. The CDR3 DNA follows: TGCAGTGCTAGAGACACGTTCAGGGGGACTAATGAAAAACTGTTTTTT. Its protein is CSARDTFRGTNEKLFF.

The sample holds a few counts of this clonotype. This chain connects TRBV5-1 to TRBJ2-7; D remains unclear. In germline, CDR1 is SGHRS, CDR2 YFSETQ. V lost 0 bases and J lost 2, with 9 bases in between. The CDR3 is made up of 14 amino acids. CDR3 coding DNA: TGCGCCAGCAGCTTGGACTACCCCCCCTACGAGCAGTACTTC. Its translation is CASSLDYPPYEQYF.

The J gene is TRBJ1-3, the V gene TRBV7-8, with D uncertain. This CDR3 has 13 amino acids. V was clipped by 1 base and J by 6 bases, with 7 bases between them. CDR1 and CDR2 from the germline V gene are SGHVS and FQNEAQ. CDR3 protein: CASSLGRLNTIYF. Written as DNA, the CDR3 is TGTGCCAGCAGCTTAGGACGGTTAAACACCATATATTTT.

Ten or more counts support this clonotype. This chain links TRBV5-5 with TRBJ2-1; 13 bases agree with TRBD2. The germline CDR1 and CDR2 sequences are SGHKS and YYEKEE (reference sequence). The V segment lost 4 bases and the J segment 5 bases; nucleotides outside the gene matches: 3. The CDR3 totals 15 residues. CDR3 protein: CASSTGLAGNNEQFF. The DNA for the CDR3 is TGTGCCAGCAGCACGGGACTAGCGGGGAACAATGAGCAGTTCTTC.

This clonotype was counted between two and nine times. CDR3 sequence reads: CASSRPNSGITDTQYF. In nucleotides, the CDR3 is TGTGCCAGCTCACGCCCCAATTCAGGGATCACAGATACGCAGTATTTT. The J gene is TRBJ2-3, the V gene TRBV18, with D perhaps matching TRBD1 (5 bases). The length of the CDR3 is 16 residues. Trimming removed 4 bases at V and 2 bases at J, with 16 bases between. Germline CDR1 KGHSH, CDR2 LQKENI.

The chain recombines TRBV7-9 with TRBJ2-7; possible D gene TRBD2, 5 bases. The CDR3 has 13 residues. Germline CDR1 reads SEHNR; CDR2 reads FQNEAQ (reference sequence). Between the trimmed V and J ends, which lost 7 bases and 5 bases, there was a span of 15 bases. The CDR3 DNA sequence: TGTGCCAGCACCCAGGACTTTCACCACGAGCAGTACTTC. Residues: CASTQDFHHEQYF.

Ten or more counts support this clonotype. The rearrangement links TRBV4-1 to TRBJ2-7, with D uncertain. The CDR3 length is 15 residues. From germline, CDR1 is MGHRA and CDR2 YSYEKL. Deletions cut 0 bases from V and 2 bases from J, with 11 bases between. In DNA form, the CDR3 reads TGCGCCAGCAGCCAAGATTTCCAGAATGCCTACGAGCAGTACTTC. Amino acid sequence: CASSQDFQNAYEQYF.

This clonotype was detected ten times or more. The J gene is TRBJ1-6, the V gene TRBV7-2; 9 nucleotides agree with TRBD1. The trim removed 3 bases at V and 8 bases at J, leaving 8 bases unmatched. Germline V lookup: CDR1 SGHTA, CDR2 FQGNSA. The CDR3 extends over 16 amino acids. The CDR3 DNA reads as TGTGCCAGCAGCTTGGTTGCGGGACAGGGCTATTCACCCCTCCACTTT. It encodes CASSLVAGQGYSPLHF.

The sample holds many counts of this clonotype. CDR3: CATSDSPGELFF. For the CDR3, the DNA is TGTGCCACCAGTGACTCCCCCGGGGAGCTGTTTTTT. V gene TRBV24-1 combines with J gene TRBJ2-2, with no clear D. Trimming cost V 4 bases and J 6 bases, with 5 bases left between them. CDR1 KGHDR and CDR2 SFDVKD come from the germline V gene. The CDR3 totals 12 residues.

This clonotype was counted between two and nine times. The CDR3 loop is CASSEFQGRTEAFF. In DNA, the CDR3 is TGTGCCAGCAGTGAATTCCAGGGTAGGACTGAAGCTTTCTTT. V and J are TRBV6-1 and TRBJ1-1; maybe TRBD1 (5 bases). CDR1 is MNHNS, CDR2 SASEGT, per germline. V gave up 2 bases and J gave up 5 bases, with 12 bases separating them. The CDR3 is 14 amino acids.